This T cell receptor (beta chain) was recovered during a study of technical replicates of blood from a few donors. Germline CDR1 MGHRA, CDR2 YSYEKL. J lost 9 bases, V lost 4 bases, and 16 bases had no gene match. This CDR3 contains 17 residues. Repertoires were generated with immunoSEQ multiplex PCR, while TCRdb's copy carries only in-frame clones and drops some. The sample holds roughly 74,000 clones, over 75% seen once. This sequence joins TRBV4-1 and TRBJ1-5, with 9 bases matching TRBD1. This clonotype was obtained from a human donor in good health. Sequencing was performed on T cells isolated from PBMCs. The CDR3 protein is CASSPIGGQGTRGPQHF. DNA for the CDR3: TGCGCCAGCAGCCCCATAGGAGGACAGGGGACCAGGGGGCCCCAGCATTTT.